This TCR beta chain was recorded in a study of regulatory T cells in long-lasting Graves disease. Time point in this sample: newly diagnosed GD, antithyroid drugs for less than 3 months. Researchers made the TCR library from RNA that was extracted from PBMCs. Assembly of TCR beta libraries relied on iRepertoire HTBI primers together with Arm-PCR of CDR3 regions. TCRdb itself ran the multiplex PCR reads through MiXCR, one entry per CDR3 protein. The sample holds roughly 420,000 distinct CDR3 sequences, 16% seen once. Ten or more counts support this clonotype. The V gene end was trimmed by 3 bases and the J gene end by 1 base; junction bases not matched to a gene: 6. In germline, CDR1 is MDHEN, CDR2 SYDVKM. The CDR3 has 17 residues. A further study also used this sample, focusing on T cells in Graves' hyperthyroidism and ophthalmopathy.

The chain combines TRBV28 with TRBJ2-5, with 12 bases aligning to TRBD1. The receptor was isolated from a woman in her twenties or thirties with Graves disease. This specimen consisted of peripheral blood mononuclear cells (PBMCs), obtained at new diagnosis, from a patient treated with antithyroid drugs. The CDR3 region has the DNA TGTGCCAGCAGTTTGACGGGACAGGGGGCCCTCCAAGAGACCCAGTACTTC. This gives the protein CASSLTGQGALQETQYF. The variable domain in full, with the rest retrieved from reference TRBV28 and TRBJ2-5, is DVKVTQSSRYLVKRTGEKVFLECVQDMDHENMFWYRQDPGLGLRLIYFSYDVKMKEKGDIPEGYSVSREKKERFSLILESASTNQTSMYLCASSLTGQGALQETQYFGPGTRLLVL.